This TCR beta chain was recovered during a study of blood T cell repertoires in COVID-19. TCRdb keeps only in-frame clones here, not all; method: immunoSEQ multiplex PCR. The table lists some 340,000 clones, around 85% of them singletons. Germline values: CDR1 SGHVS, CDR2 FQNEAQ. The CDR3 is 15 amino acids. V dropped 6 bases and J dropped 2 bases, with 13 bases sitting between them. The receptor was isolated from a woman in her late teens or twenties with acute or convalescent COVID-19. J is TRBJ2-2 and V is TRBV7-8; TRBD2 might be the D (5 bases). The sample taken for sequencing was peripheral blood. The CDR3 nucleotides read TGTGCCAGCAGTCCTACTAGTAGAAACACCGGGGAGCTGTTTTTT. Translation: CASSPTSRNTGELFF.